This T cell receptor (beta chain) is drawn from a study of blood T cell repertoires in COVID-19. Study-wide context: The origin of the acute and convalescent COVID-19 samples was the United States, Italy and Spain. PBMCs, B-cell-depleted T cells, or T cells provided the cDNA or gDNA that made up the material.

This CDR3 spans 14 amino acids. The germline gives CDR1 SGHRS, CDR2 YFSETQ. V shed 3 bases, J shed 6 bases, and the junction held 5 bases outside the gene matches. As originally analysed: From reference gene primer amplification, estimates of nucleated cell counts were derived. Data came from immunoSEQ multiplex PCR; TCRdb stores just in-frame clones and leaves some out. Clone size and the V and J calls come from that table; the DNA yielded D and trimming. This sample has more than 90,000 clones, with roughly 71% found just once. This receptor was taken from a woman over 75 with acute or convalescent COVID-19. The sequencing input was peripheral blood. The chain has TRBV5-1 and TRBJ2-2, with 7 positions matching TRBD2. The CDR3 loop is CASSWAGVSGELFF. In DNA, the CDR3 is TGCGCCAGCAGCTGGGCGGGAGTGTCCGGGGAGCTGTTTTTT. Combining the CDR3 with reference TRBV5-1 and TRBJ2-2 gives the whole variable domain KAGVTQTPRYLIKTRGQQVTLSCSPISGHRSVSWYQQTPGQGLQFLFEYFSETQRNKGNFPGRFSGRQFSNSRSEMNVSTLELGDSALYLCASSWAGVSGELFFGEGSRLTVL.